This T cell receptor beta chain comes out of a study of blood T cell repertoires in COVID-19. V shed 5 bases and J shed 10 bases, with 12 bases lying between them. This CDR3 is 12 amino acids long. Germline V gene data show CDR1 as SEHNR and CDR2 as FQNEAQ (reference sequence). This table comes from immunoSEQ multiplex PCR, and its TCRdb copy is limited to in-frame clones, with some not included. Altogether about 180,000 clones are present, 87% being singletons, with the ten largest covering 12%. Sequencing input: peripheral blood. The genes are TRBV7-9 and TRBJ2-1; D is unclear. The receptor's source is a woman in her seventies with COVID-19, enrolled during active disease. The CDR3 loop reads CASSGEDQEQFF. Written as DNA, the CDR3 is TGTGCCAGCAGCGGAGAAGATCAGGAGCAGTTCTTC.